This record looks at one T cell receptor (beta chain) sequence and its context. The sample is drawn from a study of control samples from healthy donors and cancer patients. The data were produced by immunoSEQ multiplex PCR, yet TCRdb's version contains in-frame clones alone and is incomplete. The sample holds more than 110,000 clones, about 85% seen once. V was clipped by 0 bases and J by 11 bases, with 14 bases between them. Germline loops: CDR1 MNHEY, CDR2 SVGAGI. The CDR3 extends over 13 amino acids. This clonotype originated in a woman aged 30 to 39 in good health. Sample: blood. This chain joins TRBV6-5 and TRBJ2-7, with unresolved D. The CDR3 sequence is CASSYSLRVPEYF. CDR3 in DNA: TGTGCCAGCAGTTACTCCCTCCGTGTACCAGAGTACTTC.